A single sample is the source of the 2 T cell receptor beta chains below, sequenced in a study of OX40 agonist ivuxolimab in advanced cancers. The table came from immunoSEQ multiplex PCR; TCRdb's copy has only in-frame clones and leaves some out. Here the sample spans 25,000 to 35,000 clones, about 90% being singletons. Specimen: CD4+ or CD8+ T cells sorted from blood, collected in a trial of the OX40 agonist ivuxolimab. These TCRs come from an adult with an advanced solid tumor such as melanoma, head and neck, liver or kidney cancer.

The CDR3 loop is CASAGRAGGGYNEQFF. CDR3 nucleotides: TGTGCCAGCGCCGGGCGAGCGGGAGGGGGCTACAATGAGCAGTTCTTC. This chain uses TRBV28 with TRBJ2-1, with 10 bases identical to TRBD2. Germline-derived CDR1 and CDR2 are MDHEN and SYDVKM. J was trimmed by 3 bases and V by 8 bases; bases with no gene match: 10. The CDR3 contains 16 residues.

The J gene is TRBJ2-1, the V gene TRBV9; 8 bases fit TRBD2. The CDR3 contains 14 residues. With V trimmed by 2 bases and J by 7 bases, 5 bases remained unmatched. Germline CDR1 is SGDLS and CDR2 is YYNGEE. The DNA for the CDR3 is TGTGCCAGCAGCGTGGCGGGAGGTCGGAATGAGCAGTTCTTC. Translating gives CASSVAGGRNEQFF.